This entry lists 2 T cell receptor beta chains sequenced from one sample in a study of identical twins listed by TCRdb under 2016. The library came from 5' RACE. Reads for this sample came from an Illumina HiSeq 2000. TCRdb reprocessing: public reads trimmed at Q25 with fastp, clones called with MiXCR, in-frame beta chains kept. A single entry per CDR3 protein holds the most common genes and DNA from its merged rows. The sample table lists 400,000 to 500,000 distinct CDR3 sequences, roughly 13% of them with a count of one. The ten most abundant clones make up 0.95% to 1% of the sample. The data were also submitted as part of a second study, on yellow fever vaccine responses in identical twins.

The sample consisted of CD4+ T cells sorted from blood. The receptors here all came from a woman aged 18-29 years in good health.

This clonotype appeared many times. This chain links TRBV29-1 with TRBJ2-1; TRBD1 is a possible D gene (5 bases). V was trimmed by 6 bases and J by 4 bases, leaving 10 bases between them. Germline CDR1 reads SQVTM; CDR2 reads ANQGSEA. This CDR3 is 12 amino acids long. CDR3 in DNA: TGCAGCGTAGACCCAGGGTACAATGAGCAGTTCTTC. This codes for CSVDPGYNEQFF.

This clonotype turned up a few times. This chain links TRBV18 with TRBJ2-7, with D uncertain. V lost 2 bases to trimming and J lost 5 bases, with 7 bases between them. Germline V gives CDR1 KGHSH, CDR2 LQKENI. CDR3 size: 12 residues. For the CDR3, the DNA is TGTGCCAGCTCACCAGGAACCCACGAGCAGTACTTC. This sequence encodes CASSPGTHEQYF.